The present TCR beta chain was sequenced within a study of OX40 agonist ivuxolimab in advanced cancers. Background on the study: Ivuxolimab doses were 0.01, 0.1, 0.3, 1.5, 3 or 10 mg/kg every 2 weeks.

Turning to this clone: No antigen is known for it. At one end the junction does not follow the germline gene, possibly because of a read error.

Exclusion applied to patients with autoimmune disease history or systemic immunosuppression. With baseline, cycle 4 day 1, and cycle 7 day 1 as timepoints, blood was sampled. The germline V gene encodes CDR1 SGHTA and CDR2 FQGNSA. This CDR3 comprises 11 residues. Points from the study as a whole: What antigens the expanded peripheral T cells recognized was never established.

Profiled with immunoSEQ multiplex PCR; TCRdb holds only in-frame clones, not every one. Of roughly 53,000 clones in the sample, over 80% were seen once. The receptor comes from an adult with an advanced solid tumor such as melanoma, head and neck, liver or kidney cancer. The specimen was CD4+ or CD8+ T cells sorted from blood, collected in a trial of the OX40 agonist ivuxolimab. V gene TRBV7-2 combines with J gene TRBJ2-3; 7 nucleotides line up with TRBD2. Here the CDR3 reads CASSLPSGASF. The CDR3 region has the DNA TGTGCCAGCAGCTTGCCTAGCGGCGCGAGTTTT.